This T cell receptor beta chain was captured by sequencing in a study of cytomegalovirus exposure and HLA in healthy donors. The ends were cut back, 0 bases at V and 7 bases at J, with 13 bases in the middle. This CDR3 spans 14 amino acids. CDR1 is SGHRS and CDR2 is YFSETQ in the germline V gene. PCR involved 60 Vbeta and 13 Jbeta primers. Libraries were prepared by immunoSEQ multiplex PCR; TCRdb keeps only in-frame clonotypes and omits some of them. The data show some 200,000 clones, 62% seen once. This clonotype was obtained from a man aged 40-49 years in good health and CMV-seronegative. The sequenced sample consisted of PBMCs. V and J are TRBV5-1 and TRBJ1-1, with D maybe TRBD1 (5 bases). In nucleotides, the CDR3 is TGCGCCAGCAGCTTGGGGGTGGGGGGTGTTGAAGCTTTCTTT. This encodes CASSLGVGGVEAFF.